These 9 T cell receptor beta chains were sequenced from one sample in a study of shared clonotypes between healthy human individuals. Measured with immunoSEQ multiplex PCR; TCRdb has only the in-frame clones, and not every one. The table lists roughly 2.5 million clones, 90% to 95% of them singletons, with over 0.12% in the top ten. Sequencing input: naive CD4+ T cells sorted from blood. The subset denotes: CD45RA+ positively selected. The source of these receptors is a man aged 18 to 29 in good health.

Of note for this clone: At the DNA level, this CDR3 is encoded by other sequences in the same sample as well. The CDR3 DNA reads as TGTGCCAGCAGCTTAGTTCGGGAAAATGAGCAGTTCTTC. It translates to CASSLVRENEQFF. The V and J genes are TRBV7-2 and TRBJ2-1, with a weak D call TRBD2 (5 bases). The CDR3 extends over 13 amino acids. Between the trimmed V and J ends, which lost 1 base and 7 bases, there was a span of 8 bases. Germline values: CDR1 SGHTA, CDR2 FQGNSA.

CDR3 region: CASSRGQSNEKLFF. CDR3 nucleotides: TGCGCCAGCAGCAGGGGACAGAGTAATGAAAAACTGTTTTTT. This chain uses TRBV5-1 with TRBJ1-4; TRBD1 aligns across 7 bases. CDR1 and CDR2 from the germline V gene are SGHRS and YFSETQ. The CDR3 is made up of 14 amino acids. V shed 4 bases, J shed 4 bases, and the junction held 4 bases outside the gene matches.

The count of this clone is one. The V gene is TRBV27, the J gene TRBJ2-3, with TRBD2 matching over 8 bases. Germline V CDR1 and CDR2: MNHEY, SMNVEV (reference sequence). V was pared by 0 bases and J by 3 bases, with 14 bases of the junction left unmatched. The length of the CDR3 is 19 residues. CDR3 bases: TGTGCCAGCAGTTTATCGAAGGGGCAAACTAGCGGCCTGACAGATACGCAGTATTTT. Its translation: CASSLSKGQTSGLTDTQYF.

The V gene is TRBV10-1, the J gene TRBJ2-4; D is uncertain. Germline-derived CDR1 and CDR2 are WNHNN and SYGVQD (reference sequence). This CDR3 has 14 amino acids. Trimming stripped 2 bases from V and 3 bases from J, with 8 bases between. The CDR3 nucleotides read TGCGCCAGCAGTGAGAGGTATGTCAAAAACATTCAGTACTTC. It codes for CASSERYVKNIQYF.

This sequence joins TRBV4-1 and TRBJ2-6; no reliable D call. This CDR3 is built from 14 residues. V lost 0 bases, J lost 3 bases, and 3 bases lay in between. The germline V gene has CDR1 MGHRA and CDR2 YSYEKL. CDR3 nucleotide sequence: TGCGCCAGCAGCCAAGATGATGGGGCCAACGTCCTGACTTTC. This gives the protein CASSQDDGANVLTF.

This chain links TRBV5-1 with TRBJ2-7, with TRBD2 matching over 14 bases. This CDR3 region has 16 residues. The junction had 9 bases not matched to a gene; V was cut back by 4 bases and J by 6 bases. CDR1 and CDR2 (germline): SGHRS, YFSETQ. This chain's CDR3 is CASSQGTSGRSSEQYF. The CDR3 DNA follows: TGCGCCAGCAGCCAGGGGACTAGCGGGAGATCTTCCGAGCAGTACTTC. Combining the CDR3 with reference TRBV5-1 and TRBJ2-7 gives the whole variable domain KAGVTQTPRYLIKTRGQQVTLSCSPISGHRSVSWYQQTPGQGLQFLFEYFSETQRNKGNFPGRFSGRQFSNSRSEMNVSTLELGDSALYLCASSQGTSGRSSEQYFGPGTRLTVT.

The rearrangement joins TRBV6-4 to TRBJ1-2, with D maybe TRBD1 (6 bases). The CDR3 has 13 residues. Germline V gene sequence: CDR1 MRHNA, CDR2 SNTAGT. V dropped 6 bases and J dropped 3 bases, with 11 bases sitting between them. The CDR3 nucleotides read TGTGCCAGCAGGAGGGGGAGGGACTATGGCTACACCTTC. Translation gives CASRRGRDYGYTF.

The CDR3 DNA reads TGCGCCAGCAGCCAAGAAAGAGGGCCCGGGGGCTCTGGGGCCAACGTCCTGACTTTC. Protein sequence: CASSQERGPGGSGANVLTF. This chain uses TRBV4-1 with TRBJ2-6, with D possibly TRBD2 on 6 matching bases. This CDR3 comprises 19 residues. V was cut by 0 bases and J by 0 bases, with 15 bases left in between. Germline V gives CDR1 MGHRA, CDR2 YSYEKL.

This chain joins TRBV9 and TRBJ2-2, with TRBD2 matching over 9 bases. Germline lookup yields CDR1 SGDLS and CDR2 YYNGEE. CDR3 length: 15 amino acids. V trimming: 2 bases; J trimming: 1 base; junction bases outside the gene matches: 0. CDR3 sequence (DNA): TGTGCCAGCAGCGTTAGCGGGAGGAACACCGGGGAGCTGTTTTTT. It translates to CASSVSGRNTGELFF.